Below, 10 T cell receptor beta chains from the same sample are listed, as sequenced in a study of cytomegalovirus exposure and HLA in healthy donors. This PCR relied on a set of 60 Vbeta primers and 13 Jbeta primers. Sequencing was performed with immunoSEQ multiplex PCR; in TCRdb, only in-frame clones are kept and a portion is missing. The repertoire has roughly 150,000 clones, roughly 77% of them found once; the top ten carry around 11%. Sequenced: PBMCs. The receptors come from a man in his late teens or twenties in good health and CMV-seropositive.

The V and J genes are TRBV15 and TRBJ2-3; D unclear. The V and J ends lost 3 bases and 6 bases respectively, with 10 bases between them. There are 13 residues in the CDR3. In germline, CDR1 is LNHNV, CDR2 YYDKDF (reference sequence). In nucleotides, the CDR3 is TGTGCCACCAGCAGTGTGACTTGGGATACGCAGTATTTT. Protein: CATSSVTWDTQYF.

The CDR3: CASSLGVGGQGSYEQYF. The CDR3 DNA reads as TGTGCCAGCAGCTTAGGAGTGGGGGGACAGGGCTCCTACGAGCAGTACTTC. The chain couples TRBV13 to TRBJ2-7, with TRBD1 identical over 9 bases. The ends lost 0 bases at V and 0 bases at J; junction bases unmatched: 6. Germline V gene data show CDR1 as PRHDT and CDR2 as FYEKMQ (reference sequence). CDR3 size: 17 residues. The whole variable domain, remainder taken from reference TRBV13 and TRBJ2-7, is AAGVIQSPRHLIKEKRETATLKCYPIPRHDTVYWYQQGPGQDPQFLISFYEKMQSDKGSIPDRFSAQQFSDYHSELNMSSLELGDSALYFCASSLGVGGQGSYEQYFGPGTRLTVT.

Written as DNA, the CDR3 is TGTGCCAGTAGACAGGCAGATACGCAGTATTTT. This translates into CASRQADTQYF. This rearrangement joins TRBV19 to TRBJ2-3, with D tentatively TRBD1 (5 bases). V lost 6 bases and J lost 4, with 5 bases in between. This CDR3 has 11 amino acids. The germline V gene has CDR1 LNHDA and CDR2 SQIVND (reference sequence). The whole variable domain, remainder taken from reference TRBV19 and TRBJ2-3, is DGGITQSPKYLFRKEGQNVTLSCEQNLNHDAMYWYRQDPGQGLRLIYYSQIVNDFQKGDIAEGYSVSREKKESFPLTVTSAQKNPTAFYLCASRQADTQYFGPGTRLTVL.

V and J are TRBV5-5 and TRBJ1-1; 11 bases line up with TRBD1. The V gene end was trimmed by 4 bases and the J gene end by 4 bases; junction bases not matched to a gene: 0. The length of the CDR3 is 13 residues. Germline V lookup: CDR1 SGHKS, CDR2 YYEKEE (reference sequence). The CDR3, as DNA: TGTGCCAGCAGCGGGACAGGGGGCACTGAAGCTTTCTTT. Protein sequence: CASSGTGGTEAFF.

The chain couples TRBV7-2 to TRBJ1-5; TRBD1 matches at 8 bases. The CDR3 is 15 residues long. After removal of 5 bases from V and 3 bases from J, the junction contained 6 bases not matched to a gene. Germline lookup yields CDR1 SGHTA and CDR2 FQGNSA. The CDR3 sequence is CASSIRTGNNQPQHF. The DNA of the CDR3 is TGTGCCAGCAGCATCCGGACAGGGAACAATCAGCCCCAGCATTTT. Full variable domain (rest looked up from reference TRBV7-2 and TRBJ1-5): GAGVSQSPSNKVTEKGKDVELRCDPISGHTALYWYRQSLGQGLEFLIYFQGNSAPDKSGLPSDRFSAERTGGSVSTLTIQRTQQEDSAVYLCASSIRTGNNQPQHFGDGTRLSIL.

The chain carries TRBV7-9 and TRBJ1-2; D not resolved. The germline V and J ends were trimmed by 5 bases and 3 bases, with 19 bases remaining between them. The CDR3 consists of 16 residues. Germline V gene data show CDR1 as SEHNR and CDR2 as FQNEAQ (reference sequence). CDR3: CASSLGAAFEHYGYTF. DNA of the CDR3: TGTGCCAGCAGCCTAGGTGCGGCTTTCGAACACTATGGCTACACCTTC.

The CDR3 loop reads CASGLGHGGAWNEQFF. The CDR3, as DNA: TGTGCTAGTGGTTTGGGACACGGGGGAGCTTGGAATGAGCAGTTCTTC. The rearrangement uses TRBV12-5 and TRBJ2-1, with D perhaps TRBD2 (6 bases). This CDR3 is built from 16 residues. Germline CDR1 reads LGHNT; CDR2 reads FRNRAP. V lost 1 base to trimming and J lost 7 bases, with 17 bases between them.

The chain uses TRBV7-2 and TRBJ2-5; 8 positions agree with TRBD2. CDR3 length equals 16 residues. The germline V gene encodes CDR1 SGHTA and CDR2 FQGNSA. The V and J ends lost 1 base and 7 bases, in that order; junction bases with no gene match: 11. CDR3 nucleotides: TGTGCCAGCAGCTTAGTTGTGGACCTGGCGGGGGGGACCCAGTACTTC. Translation gives CASSLVVDLAGGTQYF.

In this sample, this clone turned up a few times. The chain has TRBV7-8 and TRBJ2-1; D might be TRBD2 (6 bases). V lost 0 bases, J lost 5 bases, and 8 bases lay in between. Germline V gene lookup returns CDR1 SGHVS and CDR2 FQNEAQ. The CDR3 spans 14 residues. Here the CDR3 reads CASSLAGGDNEQFF. In DNA form, the CDR3 reads TGTGCCAGCAGCTTAGCGGGAGGCGACAATGAGCAGTTCTTC.

The chain carries TRBV9 and TRBJ2-7; D may be TRBD2 (6 bases). The V gene lost 3 bases and the J gene lost 5 bases, with 18 bases spanning the gap. This CDR3 has 15 residues. Germline lookup yields CDR1 SGDLS and CDR2 YYNGEE. This chain's CDR3 is CASSGTDGKRDEQYF. For the CDR3, the DNA is TGTGCCAGCAGCGGAACGGACGGGAAGCGGGACGAGCAGTACTTC.